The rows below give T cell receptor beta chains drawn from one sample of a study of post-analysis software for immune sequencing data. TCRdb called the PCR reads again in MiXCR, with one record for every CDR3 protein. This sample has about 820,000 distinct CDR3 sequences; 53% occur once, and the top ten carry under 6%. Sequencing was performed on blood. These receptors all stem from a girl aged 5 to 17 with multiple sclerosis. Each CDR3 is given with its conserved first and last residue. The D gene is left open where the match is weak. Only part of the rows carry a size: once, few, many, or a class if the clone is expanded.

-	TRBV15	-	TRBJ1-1	TGTGCCACCACATTTAACAGGGCTGGCACTGAAGCTTTCTTT	CATTFNRAGTEAFF
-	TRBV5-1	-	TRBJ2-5	TGCGCCAGCAGCTGGGACGTTGGAGAGACCCAGTACTTC	CASSWDVGETQYF
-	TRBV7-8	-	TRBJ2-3	TGTGCCAGCAGCTCCCCCCACCGGAAGATGTTTCTCACAGATACGCAGTATTTT	CASSSPHRKMFLTDTQYF
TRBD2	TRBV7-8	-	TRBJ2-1	TGTGCCAGCAGCTACCAGACTAGCGGGGGGATTCGGGGCAGTGAGCAGTTCTTC	CASSYQTSGGIRGSEQFF
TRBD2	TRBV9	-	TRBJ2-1	TGTGCCAGCAGCCCGACCCAGGCGGGAGGCTACAATGAGCAGTTCTTC	CASSPTQAGGYNEQFF
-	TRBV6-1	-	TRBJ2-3	TGTGCCACCTTGGCCGCCCAGTTAAACCCTACGCGGTATTTT	CATLAAQLNPTRYF
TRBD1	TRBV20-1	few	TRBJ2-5	TGCAGTGCTAGACCGGGACAGAGACGCCAAGAGACCCAGTACTTC	CSARPGQRRQETQYF
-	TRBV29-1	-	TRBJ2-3	TGCAGCGTTGATTTGAAGATGCAGGGTCGGATCTTCTCGCAGTATTTT	CSVDLKMQGRIFSQYF
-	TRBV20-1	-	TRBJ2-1	TGCAGTGCTAGTTTCCGGGGAACAAGGGATGAGCAGTTCTTC	CSASFRGTRDEQFF
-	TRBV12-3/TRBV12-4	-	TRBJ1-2	TGTGCCAGCAGTAGGACAGCCTATGGCTACACCTTC	CASSRTAYGYTF
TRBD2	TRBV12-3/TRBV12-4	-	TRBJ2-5	TGTGTCAGCAGTTTACGGGTCGGGAGGGAAGAGACCCAGTACTTC	CVSSLRVGREETQYF
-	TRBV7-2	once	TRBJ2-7	TGTGCCAGCAGACCGCCCCCCTTCGGACGTCAGAGCGAGCAGTACTTC	CASRPPPFGRQSEQYF
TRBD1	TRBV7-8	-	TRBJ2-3	TGTGCCAGCAGCCCCCAGGGGGCGCGAACAGATGCGCAGTATTTT	CASSPQGARTDAQYF
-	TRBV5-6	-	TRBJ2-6	TGTGCCAGCAGCTCCCCAGGGTTCTCTGGGGCCAACGTCCTGACTTTC	CASSSPGFSGANVLTF
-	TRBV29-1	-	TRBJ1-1	TGCAGCGTGTCCACAGGTATGAACACTGAAGCTTTCTTT	CSVSTGMNTEAFF
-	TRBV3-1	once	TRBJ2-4	TGTGCCAGCAGCCAAGCGGGGGGCGGTGTATCCAAAAACATTCAGTACTTC	CASSQAGGGVSKNIQYF
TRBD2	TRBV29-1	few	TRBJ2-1	TGCAGCGTTGAATTGGGTGGACCCGGCTCGGGGGGTGAGCAGTTCTTC	CSVELGGPGSGGEQFF
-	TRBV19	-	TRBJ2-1	TGTGCCAGTAGCCACGGGCGGAGCTCCTACAATGAGCAGTTCTTC	CASSHGRSSYNEQFF
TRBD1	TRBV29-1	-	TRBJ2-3	TGCAGCGTTGGTAGGGATAACAGGGGAAGGGGCACAGATACGCAGTATTTT	CSVGRDNRGRGTDTQYF
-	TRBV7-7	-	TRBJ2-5	TGTGCTAGCAGCCCCTCAGACTCACGGGAGACCCAGTACTTC	CASSPSDSRETQYF
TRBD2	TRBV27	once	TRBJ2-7	TGTGCCAGCAGGGGGACTAGCGGGAGTGGCTACGAGCAGTACTTC	CASRGTSGSGYEQYF
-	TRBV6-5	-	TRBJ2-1	TGTGCCAGCAGTTCTCCAGGGAGCTCCTACAATGAGCAGTTCTTC	CASSSPGSSYNEQFF
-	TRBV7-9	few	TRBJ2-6	TGTGCCAGCAGCTTAGGGGCGGTTGGGGCCAACGTCCTGACTTTC	CASSLGAVGANVLTF